The 26 T cell receptor beta chains reported below all come from one sample, sequenced in a study of cytomegalovirus exposure and HLA in healthy donors. The PCR used 60 Vbeta and 13 Jbeta primers. Using immunoSEQ multiplex PCR, the repertoire was profiled, and TCRdb retains in-frame clones only, with some absent. Of roughly 96,000 clones in the sample, approximately 74% were seen once. The sample consisted of PBMCs. The receptors derive from a woman in her seventies in good health and CMV-seropositive.

In this sample, this clone turned up once. The chain carries TRBV4-2 and TRBJ2-1; 12 nucleotides match TRBD2. Germline CDR1 is LGHNA and CDR2 is YNFKEQ. CDR3 size: 19 residues. The trim removed 0 bases at V and 5 bases at J, leaving 11 bases unmatched. CDR3: CASSQDTNLAGGPDNEQFF. For the CDR3, the DNA is TGTGCCAGCAGCCAAGACACAAATCTAGCGGGAGGGCCCGACAATGAGCAGTTCTTC.

A remark on this clone: The junction departs from the called germline gene at one end, perhaps through a read error. The V call is TRBV7-9, the J call TRBJ1-4; TRBD1 might be the D (5 bases). The CDR3 is 12 amino acids. Germline assignment: CDR1 SEHNR and CDR2 FQNEAQ (reference sequence). This CDR3 reads CSSSLRPGGLFF. The CDR3 DNA sequence: TGTTCCAGCAGCTTACGGCCGGGGGGACTGTTTTTT.

This clone appeared a few times. The V and J genes are TRBV7-9 and TRBJ2-3; the match to TRBD2 covers 10 bases. The J segment lost 3 bases and the V segment lost 2 bases, leaving 2 bases of the junction unmatched. CDR1 and CDR2 (germline): SEHNR, FQNEAQ (reference sequence). The CDR3 contains 15 residues. The CDR3 reads CASSLLSGGTDTQYF. The DNA of the CDR3 is TGTGCCAGCAGCTTACTTAGCGGGGGGACAGATACGCAGTATTTT.

This clone has just a few counts. This chain joins TRBV6-5 and TRBJ2-5; unclear D gene. V lost 6 bases and J 5 bases, leaving 10 bases between the germline ends. The CDR3 contains 12 residues. Germline V gene lookup returns CDR1 MNHEY and CDR2 SVGAGI. CDR3 loop: CASRTHGETQYF. The CDR3 DNA is TGTGCCAGCAGGACCCACGGGGAGACCCAGTACTTC.

The chain recombines TRBV19 with TRBJ2-1; 8 nucleotides agree with TRBD1. The CDR3 is 15 residues long. CDR1 and CDR2 from the germline V gene are LNHDA and SQIVND (reference sequence). With 6 bases clipped from V and 1 base from J, the junction kept 5 bases outside the gene matches. The CDR3 coding sequence is TGTGCCAGTAGCCCAGGGGGCAGTTCCTACAATGAGCAGTTCTTC. Translated, it gives CASSPGGSSYNEQFF.

This clone was observed a single time. The chain employs TRBV4-3 and TRBJ1-1; D not resolved. The CDR3 runs 16 residues. V lost 0 bases and J lost 0, with 11 bases in between. Germline CDR1 and CDR2: LGHNA and YSLEER. In nucleotides, the CDR3 is TGCGCCAGCAGCCAAGATTGGGCAGATATGAACACTGAAGCTTTCTTT. It specifies CASSQDWADMNTEAFF.

The genes are TRBV5-1 and TRBJ1-3; D is perhaps TRBD1 (6 bases). CDR1 SGHRS and CDR2 YFSETQ come from the germline V gene. This CDR3 spans 17 amino acids. Between the trimmed V and J ends, which lost 1 base and 1 base, there was a span of 15 bases. The CDR3 DNA follows: TGCGCCAGCAGCTTGTCACAGGGCCCGCGGTCTGGAAACACCATATATTTT. Translating it yields CASSLSQGPRSGNTIYF.

The chain recombines TRBV6-1 with TRBJ2-5, with a weak D call TRBD1 (6 bases). The length of the CDR3 is 13 residues. Looked up from germline, CDR1 is MNHNS and CDR2 is SASEGT. V gave up 6 bases and J gave up 1 base, with 9 bases separating them. The CDR3 nucleotides read TGTGCCAGCAGCGGACAGCTCCAAGAGACCCAGTACTTC. It is translated as CASSGQLQETQYF.

This clone came up a few times. The chain employs TRBV10-3 and TRBJ1-5; perhaps TRBD1 as D (6 bases). Between the trimmed V and J ends, which lost 7 bases and 2 bases, there was a span of 9 bases. There are 13 residues in the CDR3. CDR1 and CDR2 (germline): ENHRY, SYGVKD. The CDR3 sequence: CAIKGDGNQPQHF. The CDR3 DNA is TGTGCCATCAAGGGGGACGGCAATCAGCCCCAGCATTTT.

V and J are TRBV10-3 and TRBJ1-6; D call uncertain. V was pared by 4 bases and J by 6 bases, with 10 bases between. This CDR3 has 14 residues. The V gene's germline CDR1 is ENHRY and CDR2 SYGVKD. The CDR3 loop is CAISGEGGNSPLHF. The CDR3, as DNA: TGTGCCATCAGTGGGGAGGGTGGTAATTCACCCCTCCACTTT.

This clone was seen only a few times. This sequence joins TRBV18 and TRBJ1-4; D not certain. Per the germline V gene, CDR1 is KGHSH and CDR2 is LQKENI. CDR3 length: 13 residues. V lost 6 bases and J 5 bases, leaving 10 bases between the germline ends. The CDR3 DNA reads as TGTGCCAGCTCCCGGGAATCGAATGAAAAACTGTTTTTT. This encodes CASSRESNEKLFF.

V gene TRBV9 combines with J gene TRBJ2-1; a possible D gene is TRBD2 (5 bases). Per the germline V gene, CDR1 is SGDLS and CDR2 is YYNGEE. The CDR3 runs to 15 residues. V was clipped by 0 bases and J by 4 bases, with 11 bases between them. The CDR3 is CASSVDGLTYNEQFF. The CDR3 DNA follows: TGTGCCAGCAGCGTAGACGGACTCACATACAATGAGCAGTTCTTC.

V usage is TRBV2 and J usage is TRBJ1-2; TRBD1 is a possible D gene (5 bases). Looked up from germline, CDR1 is SNHLY and CDR2 is FYNNEI. CDR3 length equals 13 residues. Trimming pared 7 bases from V and 4 bases from J, leaving 13 bases between. The DNA of the CDR3 is TGTGCCAGCATGGAGGGGACGGGCTATGGCTACACCTTC. Translated, it gives CASMEGTGYGYTF. Full variable domain (rest looked up from reference TRBV2 and TRBJ1-2): EPEVTQTPSHQVTQMGQEVILRCVPISNHLYFYWYRQILGQKVEFLVSFYNNEISEKSEIFDDQFSVERPDGSNFTLKIRSTKLEDSAMYFCASMEGTGYGYTFGSGTRLTVV.

The genes are TRBV5-1 and TRBJ2-2; 13 positions agree with TRBD2. The germline V gene has CDR1 SGHRS and CDR2 YFSETQ. Losses at the gene ends were 1 base for V and 5 bases for J; bases not matched to a gene: 2. The CDR3 is 16 residues long. CDR3 sequence: CASSLTSGRGTGELFF. CDR3 sequence (DNA): TGCGCCAGCAGCTTGACTAGCGGGAGGGGAACCGGGGAGCTGTTTTTT.

This chain links TRBV14 with TRBJ1-3; tentative D call: TRBD1 (5 bases). There are 15 residues in the CDR3. Trimming removed 1 base from V and 0 bases from J, with 7 bases in between. Germline V gives CDR1 SGHDN, CDR2 FVKESK. The CDR3 is CASSQGTNSGNTIYF. CDR3 in DNA: TGTGCCAGCAGCCAAGGGACAAACTCTGGAAACACCATATATTTT.

This clone was found a few times. CDR3 in amino acids: CASSAGGFNSPLHF. The CDR3 nucleotides read TGTGCCAGTAGTGCAGGGGGTTTTAATTCACCCCTCCACTTT. The rearrangement joins TRBV19 to TRBJ1-6, with TRBD1 identical over 7 bases. This CDR3 has 14 amino acids. The germline V gene encodes CDR1 LNHDA and CDR2 SQIVND (reference sequence). The trim removed 5 bases at V and 6 bases at J, leaving 4 bases unmatched.

This chain joins TRBV6-6 and TRBJ2-5; TRBD1 aligns across 8 bases. Looked up from germline, CDR1 is MNHNY and CDR2 is SVGAGI (reference sequence). The trim removed 5 bases at V and 4 bases at J, leaving 9 bases unmatched. The CDR3 runs 15 residues. The CDR3 spells CASSTGQGLAETQYF. The CDR3 DNA reads as TGTGCCAGCAGTACCGGACAGGGATTGGCAGAGACCCAGTACTTC.

This clone was seen a handful of times. The sample has other DNA sequences that encode this CDR3 too. The chain employs TRBV11-3 and TRBJ2-1; a weak D match, TRBD2 (6 bases). V was shortened by 8 bases and J by 2 bases, with 10 bases between the two germline ends. The V gene's germline CDR1 is SGHNT and CDR2 YENEEA. This CDR3 contains 13 residues. CDR3 loop: CASSLAAYNEQFF. The CDR3 DNA reads TGTGCCAGCTCTTTAGCGGCCTACAATGAGCAGTTCTTC. The entire variable domain, with the rest obtained from reference TRBV11-3 and TRBJ2-1, is as follows: EAGVVQSPRYKIIEKKQPVAFWCNPISGHNTLYWYLQNLGQGPELLIRYENEEAVDDSQLPKDRFSAERLKGVDSTLKIQPAELGDSAVYLCASSLAAYNEQFFGPGTRLTVL.

The chain recombines TRBV5-5 with TRBJ1-1, with D maybe TRBD1 (5 bases). This CDR3 is 14 amino acids long. CDR1 and CDR2 (germline): SGHKS, YYEKEE (reference sequence). V lost 6 bases to trimming and J lost 4 bases, with 16 bases between them. CDR3 nucleotides: TGTGCCAGCACCAGAAGAGGGGAGGCCACTGAAGCTTTCTTT. This codes for CASTRRGEATEAFF.

This chain uses TRBV7-6 with TRBJ2-7; D remains ambiguous. V was trimmed by 5 bases and J by 4 bases, leaving 18 bases between them. Germline assignment: CDR1 SGHVS and CDR2 FNYEAQ. The CDR3 totals 15 residues. The CDR3 region has the DNA TGTGCCAGCAGCATAAACATCTCCCCCGAATACGAGCAGTACTTC. This codes for CASSINISPEYEQYF. Filled out from reference TRBV7-6 and TRBJ2-7, the complete variable domain reads GAGVSQSPRYKVTKRGQDVALRCDPISGHVSLYWYRQALGQGPEFLTYFNYEAQQDKSGLPNDRFSAERPEGSISTLTIQRTEQRDSAMYRCASSINISPEYEQYFGPGTRLTVT.

V and J are TRBV10-2 and TRBJ1-5; 10 bases are a match to TRBD1. This CDR3 region has 15 residues. Germline CDR1 and CDR2: WSHSY and SAAADI. After removal of 4 bases from V and 4 bases from J, the junction contained 4 bases not matched to a gene. The DNA of the CDR3 is TGCGCCAGCAGTGTGACAGGGGGCGCGAATCAGCCCCAGCATTTT. Amino acids: CASSVTGGANQPQHF.

CDR3: CSVEVVLSFQETQYF. The CDR3, as DNA: TGCAGCGTTGAAGTGGTATTAAGCTTCCAAGAGACCCAGTACTTC. The rearrangement joins TRBV29-1 to TRBJ2-5, with no clear D. Trimming removed 1 base at V and 1 base at J, with 13 bases between. Germline V CDR1 and CDR2: SQVTM, ANQGSEA. This CDR3 has 15 residues.

The chain combines TRBV5-6 with TRBJ2-5, with 8 bases that match TRBD2. The better agreement between TRBJ2-7 and the DNA end casts doubt on the J call. The CDR3 loop spans 15 amino acids. The V gene's germline CDR1 is SGHDT and CDR2 YYEEEE. CDR3 in amino acids: CASSGTSGPTYEQYF. The CDR3 DNA sequence: TGTGCCAGCAGCGGAACTAGCGGACCTACCTACGAGCAGTACTTC.

The chain is built from TRBV13 and TRBJ2-7; D gene unclear. Per the germline V gene, CDR1 is PRHDT and CDR2 is FYEKMQ (reference sequence). CDR3 length: 11 amino acids. Trimming cost V 1 base and J 6 bases, with 4 bases left between them. The CDR3, as DNA: TGTGCCAGCAGCTTAGTCCGCGAGCAGTACTTC. It is translated as CASSLVREQYF.

V is TRBV28 and J is TRBJ2-3; TRBD2 matches 10 bases. Trimming at V came to 6 bases and at J to 0 bases, leaving 9 bases not matched to a gene. This CDR3 is 17 amino acids long. CDR1 is MDHEN, CDR2 SYDVKM, per germline. The chain's CDR3 is CASSLSGTSESTDTQYF. The CDR3 region has the DNA TGTGCCAGCAGCCTATCCGGGACTAGCGAGAGCACAGATACGCAGTATTTT. The complete variable domain, with remaining parts taken from reference TRBV28 and TRBJ2-3, reads DVKVTQSSRYLVKRTGEKVFLECVQDMDHENMFWYRQDPGLGLRLIYFSYDVKMKEKGDIPEGYSVSREKKERFSLILESASTNQTSMYLCASSLSGTSESTDTQYFGPGTRLTVL.

The rearrangement joins TRBV19 to TRBJ2-7, with 10 bases matching TRBD2. With V trimmed by 5 bases and J by 4 bases, 8 bases remained unmatched. The V gene's germline CDR1 is LNHDA and CDR2 SQIVND (reference sequence). The CDR3 is made up of 15 amino acids. Here the CDR3 reads CASSRLLAGPYEQYF. CDR3 sequence (DNA): TGTGCCAGTAGTCGCCTACTAGCGGGGCCTTACGAGCAGTACTTC. The entire variable domain, with the rest obtained from reference TRBV19 and TRBJ2-7, is as follows: DGGITQSPKYLFRKEGQNVTLSCEQNLNHDAMYWYRQDPGQGLRLIYYSQIVNDFQKGDIAEGYSVSREKKESFPLTVTSAQKNPTAFYLCASSRLLAGPYEQYFGPGTRLTVT.